This T cell receptor (beta chain) stems from a study of beta chain features in type 1 diabetes (dated by TCRdb to the late 2010s). Regarding the research as a whole: Mean age, gender distribution, total cell number and subset yield were not different between patients and healthy donors. Regulatory and stem cell-like memory subsets were obtained from only 8 patients and roughly 8 healthy donors, while naive and central memory subsets were obtained from all 28 donors. The study compared the TCRB repertoires of sorted circulating CD4+ T cell subsets in recently diagnosed type 1 diabetes patients with those in matched healthy donors. A total of around 100 million sorted cells were examined across all samples, and RNA yield correlated strongly with the number of cells per subset. Overall study results and their limits: PCR might favor shorter templates, but patient and control samples were amplified and corrected together, so any skew would affect both groups equally. At VDJ recombination sites, type 1 diabetes patients had fewer insertions and more deleted nucleotides, which implies abnormalities in thymic rearrangement. Because cDNA rather than genomic DNA was sequenced, highly expressing activated cells could have been over-represented, although no difference in activation and CD3 levels was found between groups. Type 1 diabetes patients showed a moderate but significant shortening of TCRB CDR3 length in all four CD4+ subsets. Only small numbers of individuals were included in the HLA sub-analyses, which left unresolved whether HLA type had any influence on TCRB rearrangement. Naive, central memory and regulatory TCRB repertoires appeared to be more alike among patients than among healthy donors.

Each donor gave one peripheral blood draw, averaging roughly 120 mL, which was collected into heparinised tubes. Using a panel that included CD45RO, CCR7, CD25, CD127, CD95 and CD27, naive, central memory, regulatory and stem cell-like memory CD4+ T cells were sorted on a BD FACSAria II. Every sorted population had a purity above 95%. PBMCs were separated immediately by Lymphoprep density gradient centrifugation and were stained directly, without being cultured. So that batch effects would be minimized, each experiment stained and sorted samples in pairs, pairing one healthy donor with one patient. V loses 3 bases, J loses 8 bases, and the germline ends lie 17 bases apart. CDR1 is given as MNHEY and CDR2 as SMNVEV, both from the germline V gene (reference sequence). The CDR3 runs 15 residues from the cysteine to the phenylalanine. Left in the record is the CDR3 DNA by itself, 45 bases read in frame from the first base.

The High Capacity cDNA Reverse Transcription Kit was used to reverse transcribe all of the isolated RNA, meaning that expressed TCRB transcripts were what got sequenced. Naive, central memory and regulatory T cell samples underwent deep immunoSEQ sequencing, averaging roughly 3.5 million total reads per sample. Sorted cells were lysed in RLT buffer, and RNA was extracted using DNase-treated RNeasy Micro or Mini kits according to cell number. To prevent cross-contamination, every cell subset was processed on its own, while patient and healthy donor samples were processed together. TCRB sequences were amplified from cDNA with the immunoSEQ multiplex PCR, producing 87-bp fragments spanning the CDR3 region. Sequencing of the amplicons was done on the Illumina HiSeq platform. On the authors' methods: Synthetic template baselines were used to correct PCR bias computationally, reads within Hamming distance 2 were collapsed together, and singletons that could not be merged were discarded. Reads were aligned against IMGT so that V, D and J genes, CDR3 length and insertions or deletions at six rearrangement sites could be assigned. Within each subset, clonotype counts were normalized to the number of sorted cells before true diversity and Gini coefficients were calculated with the tcR R package. The overlap coefficient, calculated on TCRB nucleotide sequences, was used to measure repertoire sharing. Out-of-frame TCRB sequences from naive cells were analyzed as a proxy for the pre-selection repertoire. Held by TCRdb, this immuneACCESS table contains in-frame sequences only and omits some clones. Under half of the omission traces to an unresolved V gene where checked; the cause of the rest is unknown. The V and J calls and clone size come from that table; D and trimming were worked out from the DNA. In all, the sample holds hundreds of thousands of clones, and around an eighth of those were seen once. 0.035% to 0.045% of the sample belongs to the ten largest clones.

This clone was seen a few times. No antigen is known for it. No quality values exist for individual bases; no much larger clone is one base distant. The clonotype comes from a man aged 18 to 30 with type 1 diabetes. The chain was built from TRBV27 and TRBJ1-5, with no reliable assignment of the D segment. The sequenced material came from naive CD4+ T cells from blood. The cell subset or site label, as the study defines it: true naive CD4+ T cells. The sequence in DNA is TGTGCCAGCAGTTTTAAGGCCCCCCGGGGAAAGCCCCAGCATTTT. It translates to CASSFKAPRGKPQHF.